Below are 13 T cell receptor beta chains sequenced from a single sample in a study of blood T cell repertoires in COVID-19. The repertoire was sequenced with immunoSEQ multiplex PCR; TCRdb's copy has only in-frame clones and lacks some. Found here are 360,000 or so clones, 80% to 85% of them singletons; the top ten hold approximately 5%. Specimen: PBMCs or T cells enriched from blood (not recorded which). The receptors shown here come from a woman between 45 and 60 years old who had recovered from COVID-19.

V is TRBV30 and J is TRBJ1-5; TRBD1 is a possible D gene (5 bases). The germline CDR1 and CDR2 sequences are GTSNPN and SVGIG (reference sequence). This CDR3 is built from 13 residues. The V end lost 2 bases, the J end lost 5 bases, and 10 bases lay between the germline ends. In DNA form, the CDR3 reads TGTGCCTGGAGTCCCGGGGGGGATCAGCCCCAGCATTTT. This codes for CAWSPGGDQPQHF.

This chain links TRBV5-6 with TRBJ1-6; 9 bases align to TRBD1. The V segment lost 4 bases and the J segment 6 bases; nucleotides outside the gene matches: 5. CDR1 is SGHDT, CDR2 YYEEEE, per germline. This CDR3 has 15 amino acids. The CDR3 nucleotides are TGTGCCAGCAGCCCCGGGACAGGGTTTAATTCACCCCTCCACTTT. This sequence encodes CASSPGTGFNSPLHF.

Here the CDR3 DNA reads TGTGCCAGCGCGGGATCCGGGAGCTCCTACGAGCAGTACTTC. This encodes CASAGSGSSYEQYF. This chain connects TRBV7-9 to TRBJ2-7; possibly TRBD2 for D (6 bases). The length of the CDR3 is 14 residues. From germline, CDR1 is SEHNR and CDR2 FQNEAQ (reference sequence). Trimming pared 8 bases from V and 0 bases from J, leaving 14 bases between.

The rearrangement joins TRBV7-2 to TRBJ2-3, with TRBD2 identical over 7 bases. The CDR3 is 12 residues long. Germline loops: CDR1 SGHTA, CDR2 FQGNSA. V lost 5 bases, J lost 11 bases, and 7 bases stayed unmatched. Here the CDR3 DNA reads TGTGCCAGCAGCCCGAGCCGGACTAGGCAGTATTTT. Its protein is CASSPSRTRQYF.

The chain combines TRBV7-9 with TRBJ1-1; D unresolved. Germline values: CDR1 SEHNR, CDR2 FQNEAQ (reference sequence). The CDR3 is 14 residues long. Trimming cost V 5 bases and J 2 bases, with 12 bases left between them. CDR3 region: CASSIGTTNTEAFF. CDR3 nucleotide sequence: TGTGCCAGCAGCATCGGTACCACCAACACTGAAGCTTTCTTT.

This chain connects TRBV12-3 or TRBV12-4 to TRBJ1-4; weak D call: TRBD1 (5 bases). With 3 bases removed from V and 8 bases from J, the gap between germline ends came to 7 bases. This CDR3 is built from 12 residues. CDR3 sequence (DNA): TGTGCCAGCAGTTTTCCAGGGGAAAAACTGTTTTTT. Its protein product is CASSFPGEKLFF.

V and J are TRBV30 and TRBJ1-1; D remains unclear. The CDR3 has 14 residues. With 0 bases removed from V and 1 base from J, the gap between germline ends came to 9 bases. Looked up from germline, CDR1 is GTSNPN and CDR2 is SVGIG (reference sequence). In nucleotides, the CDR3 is TGTGCCTGGAGTGTATACGCGAGGAACACTGAAGCTTTCTTT. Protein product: CAWSVYARNTEAFF.

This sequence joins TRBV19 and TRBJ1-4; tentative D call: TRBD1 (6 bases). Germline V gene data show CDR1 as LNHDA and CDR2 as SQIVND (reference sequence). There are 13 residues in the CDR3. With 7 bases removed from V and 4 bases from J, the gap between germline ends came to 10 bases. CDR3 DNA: TGTGCCAGTACTGCACAGGGTAATGAAAAACTGTTTTTT. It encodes CASTAQGNEKLFF.

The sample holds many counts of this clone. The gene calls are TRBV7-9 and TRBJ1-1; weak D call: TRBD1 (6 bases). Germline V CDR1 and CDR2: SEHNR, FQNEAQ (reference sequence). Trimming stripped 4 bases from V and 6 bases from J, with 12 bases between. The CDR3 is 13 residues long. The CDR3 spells CASSSTGPPEAFF. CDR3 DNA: TGTGCCAGCAGCTCCACAGGGCCCCCTGAAGCTTTCTTT.

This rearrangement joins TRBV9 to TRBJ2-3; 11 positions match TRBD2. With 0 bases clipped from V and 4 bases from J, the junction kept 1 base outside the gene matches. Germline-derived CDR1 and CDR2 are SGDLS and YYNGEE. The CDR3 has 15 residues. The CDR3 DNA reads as TGTGCCAGCAGCGTAGTAGCGGGAGGGCCAGATACGCAGTATTTT. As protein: CASSVVAGGPDTQYF.

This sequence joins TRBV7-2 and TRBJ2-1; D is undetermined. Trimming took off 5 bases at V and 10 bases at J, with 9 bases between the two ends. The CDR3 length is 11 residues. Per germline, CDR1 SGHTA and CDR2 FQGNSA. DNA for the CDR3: TGTGCCAGCAGCGCCCAGGAAGAGCAGTTCTTC. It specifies CASSAQEEQFF.

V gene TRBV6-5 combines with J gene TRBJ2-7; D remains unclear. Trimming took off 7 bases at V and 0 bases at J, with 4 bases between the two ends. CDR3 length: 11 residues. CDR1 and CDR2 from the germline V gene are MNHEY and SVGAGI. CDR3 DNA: TGTGCCAGCAAGAGCTCCTACGAGCAGTACTTC. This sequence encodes CASKSSYEQYF.

The CDR3 loop reads CASGGQGLNTEAFF. Here the CDR3 DNA reads TGTGCCAGCGGCGGACAGGGGTTGAACACTGAAGCTTTCTTT. The rearrangement joins TRBV6-5 to TRBJ1-1; 9 bases align to TRBD1. CDR1 and CDR2 (germline): MNHEY, SVGAGI. The CDR3 spans 14 residues. V lost 8 bases and J lost 0; bases outside the gene matches: 4.